Listed below are T cell receptor beta chains from one sample, sequenced in a study of blood T cell repertoires in COVID-19. Sequenced by immunoSEQ multiplex PCR; TCRdb stores in-frame clones only, minus some. The sample lists approximately 140,000 clones, approximately 89% occurring once. Sequenced: peripheral blood. Receptors were obtained from a man in his 60s with active or convalescent COVID-19. CDR3s include the opening cysteine and the closing phenylalanine or tryptophan. The D gene is left open where the match is weak. Clone size, where shown, is once, few, many, or a class for clones that have expanded.

j_call clone_size cdr3_length v_call d_call cdr3_aa cdr3_nt
TRBJ1-3 . 15 TRBV7-2 . CASSRYRSSGNTIYF TGTGCCAGCAGCAGATACAGGAGCTCTGGAAACACCATATATTTT
TRBJ2-5 . 16 TRBV7-2 TRBD2 CASSVSGTLLQETQYF TGTGCCAGCAGCGTGAGCGGGACCCTATTACAAGAGACCCAGTACTTC
TRBJ2-3 . 13 TRBV29-1 TRBD1 CSAAGQGIDTQYF TGCAGCGCTGCTGGACAGGGTATAGATACGCAGTATTTT
TRBJ1-4 once 19 TRBV7-9 . CASSVSKTTDIATNEKLFF TGTGCCAGCAGCGTATCGAAGACGACAGACATAGCAACTAATGAAAAACTGTTTTTT
TRBJ1-1 few 13 TRBV19 . CASSTTVNTEAFF TGTGCCAGTAGCACGACAGTGAACACTGAAGCTTTCTTT
TRBJ2-1 once 15 TRBV5-1 TRBD2 CASSLEGLADNEQFF TGCGCCAGCAGCTTGGAGGGACTAGCGGACAATGAGCAGTTCTTC
TRBJ1-5 . 16 TRBV4-3 TRBD1 CASSQDTGGGNQPQHF TGCGCCAGCAGCCAAGATACAGGGGGAGGCAATCAGCCCCAGCATTTT
TRBJ1-2 few 13 TRBV24-1 . CATSDPRLRGYTF TGTGCCACCAGTGATCCCAGGCTACGCGGCTACACCTTC
TRBJ1-1 . 13 TRBV29-1 . CSVDPRLNTEAFF TGCAGCGTTGATCCCCGTTTGAACACTGAAGCTTTCTTT
TRBJ1-4 . 15 TRBV7-6 . CASSPLGATNEKLFF TGTGCCAGCAGCCCCCTCGGGGCAACTAATGAAAAACTGTTTTTT
TRBJ1-1 . 13 TRBV7-2 TRBD1 CASSPPDRVLAFF TGTGCCAGCAGCCCCCCGGACAGGGTGCTTGCTTTCTTT
TRBJ1-2 . 14 TRBV30 TRBD1 CAWSVSGTGGGYTF TGTGCCTGGAGTGTATCCGGGACAGGGGGTGGCTACACCTTC
TRBJ2-6 . 14 TRBV19 . CASRSGSGANVLTF TGTGCCAGTAGATCGGGGAGCGGGGCCAACGTCCTGACTTTC
TRBJ2-2 . 14 TRBV5-4 . CASSLATVPGELFF TGTGCCAGCAGCTTGGCTACAGTTCCCGGGGAGCTGTTTTTT
TRBJ2-2 . 15 TRBV24-1 TRBD1 CATSARGGRTGELFF TGTGCCACCAGTGCTCGAGGGGGCCGTACCGGGGAGCTGTTTTTT
TRBJ2-2 . 15 TRBV7-6 . CASRGLRQFTGELFF TGTGCCAGCAGGGGGCTAAGACAGTTTACCGGGGAGCTGTTTTTT
TRBJ2-3 . 17 TRBV27 TRBD1 CASRGQGALIHTDTQYF TGTGCCAGCAGAGGACAGGGGGCGCTTATCCACACAGATACGCAGTATTTT
TRBJ2-1 . 14 TRBV11-2 . CASSLFGLVNEQFF TGTGCCAGCAGCTTATTTGGGCTGGTCAATGAGCAGTTCTTC
TRBJ2-7 . 16 TRBV12-2 . CASRLAAGTGIFEQYF TGTGCAAGTCGCTTAGCAGCCGGGACAGGGATTTTCGAGCAGTACTTC
TRBJ2-7 . 14 TRBV15 . CATSRDWGEGEQYF TGTGCCACCAGCAGAGATTGGGGGGAAGGCGAGCAGTACTTC
TRBJ1-1 . 13 TRBV7-2 . CASSSGQNTEAFF TGTGCCAGCAGCTCGGGACAGAACACTGAAGCTTTCTTT
TRBJ1-3 . 16 TRBV3-1/TRBV3-2 . CASSQSNLLSGNTIYF TGTGCCAGCAGCCAATCAAACCTACTCTCTGGAAACACCATATATTTT
TRBJ2-2 . 12 TRBV19 TRBD1 CATRQGVGELFF TGTGCCACTCGACAGGGAGTGGGGGAGCTGTTTTTT
TRBJ2-1 . 18 TRBV9 TRBD2 CASSSTSGSLGGKNEQFF TGTGCCAGCAGCTCGACTAGCGGGAGTCTGGGGGGGAAAAATGAGCAGTTCTTC
TRBJ2-1 . 15 TRBV6-5 TRBD1 CASRGSGQLYNEQFF TGTGCCAGCAGGGGATCGGGACAGCTTTACAATGAGCAGTTCTTC
TRBJ2-5 . 14 TRBV4-3 TRBD2 CASSWTSGRETQYF TGCGCCAGCAGCTGGACTAGCGGGAGAGAGACCCAGTACTTC
TRBJ2-7 . 16 TRBV21-1 . CASSRDRVLARYEQYF TGTGCCAGCAGCAGAGACAGGGTGTTAGCGAGGTACGAGCAGTACTTC
TRBJ2-5 few 14 TRBV5-1 TRBD2 CASSLTSGQETQYF TGCGCCAGCAGCTTGACTAGCGGCCAAGAGACCCAGTACTTC
TRBJ2-3 . 16 TRBV18 TRBD2 CASSPLGAGGPDTQYF TGTGCCAGCTCACCTTTGGGAGCGGGAGGGCCGGATACGCAGTATTTT
TRBJ2-1 . 19 TRBV18 TRBD2 CASSPLTTSGRASYNEQFF TGTGCCAGCTCACCACTGACCACTAGCGGGAGGGCCTCATACAATGAGCAGTTCTTC
TRBJ2-5 . 11 TRBV3-1/TRBV3-2 TRBD1 CASSQQGAQYF TGTGCCAGCAGCCAGCAGGGGGCCCAGTACTTC
TRBJ1-6 . 16 TRBV3-1/TRBV3-2 . CASSQDSAGRNSPLHF TGTGCCAGCAGCCAAGACTCGGCAGGGCGGAATTCACCCCTCCACTTT
TRBJ1-2 . 12 TRBV10-3 TRBD1 CAISNRGGGYTF TGTGCCATCAGTAACAGGGGCGGTGGCTACACCTTC
TRBJ1-2 . 13 TRBV28 . CASTRQQIKGYTF TGTGCCAGTACGAGACAACAGATTAAGGGCTACACCTTC
TRBJ1-1 . 15 TRBV7-9 . CASSLVNLGNTEAFF TGTGCCAGCAGCTTAGTAAACCTAGGGAACACTGAAGCTTTCTTT
TRBJ2-1 . 15 TRBV3-1/TRBV3-2 . CASSQPGLIYNEQFF TGTGCCAGCAGCCAACCGGGACTTATCTACAATGAGCAGTTCTTC
TRBJ2-7 . 16 TRBV11-2 TRBD2 CASSKGPSGSRYEQYF TGTGCCAGCAGCAAAGGTCCTAGCGGGAGTAGGTACGAGCAGTACTTC
TRBJ1-1 . 12 TRBV12-3/TRBV12-4 TRBD1 CASRDRDGEAFF TGTGCCAGCAGGGACAGGGATGGGGAAGCTTTCTTT
TRBJ1-2 . 14 TRBV29-1 TRBD1 CSVAGTGANYGYTF TGCAGCGTAGCCGGGACAGGAGCTAACTATGGCTACACCTTC
TRBJ1-4 . 14 TRBV7-2 TRBD1 CASRPGGTNEKLFF TGTGCCAGCAGACCAGGGGGCACCAATGAAAAACTGTTTTTT
TRBJ2-7 . 13 TRBV6-5 . CASSNYGSYEQYF TGTGCCAGCAGTAATTACGGGAGTTACGAGCAGTACTTC
TRBJ1-4 once 12 TRBV11-2 TRBD1 CASSLGTGGLFF TGTGCCAGCAGCTTAGGGACAGGCGGGCTGTTTTTT
TRBJ1-6 few 15 TRBV11-2 . CASSSSDRFGSPLHF TGTGCCAGCAGCTCGAGCGACAGGTTCGGGTCACCCCTCCACTTT
TRBJ2-2 few 16 TRBV5-6 TRBD1 CASSFGTGMDTGELFF TGTGCCAGCAGCTTTGGGACAGGGATGGACACCGGGGAGCTGTTTTTT
TRBJ2-7 . 14 TRBV5-8 . CASSSPGRAYEQYF TGTGCCAGCAGCTCACCGGGGAGAGCCTACGAGCAGTACTTC
TRBJ2-7 once 15 TRBV6-5 TRBD1 CASSYAGTGSYEQYF TGTGCCAGCAGTTACGCCGGGACAGGGTCTTACGAGCAGTACTTC
TRBJ2-7 . 16 TRBV7-2 TRBD1 CASSSRKGGQGYEQYF TGTGCCAGCAGCTCAAGAAAAGGGGGACAGGGGTACGAGCAGTACTTC
TRBJ2-3 once 15 TRBV5-1 TRBD2 CASSPGGTSARPQYF TGCGCCAGCAGCCCGGGGGGGACTAGCGCCCGTCCCCAGTATTTT
TRBJ2-7 . 15 TRBV28 TRBD1 CASSYPGQIPYEQYF TGTGCCAGCAGTTACCCGGGACAGATTCCCTACGAGCAGTACTTC
TRBJ1-1 once 16 TRBV20-1 TRBD1 CSASSEQGAFYAEAFF TGCAGTGCTAGTTCCGAACAGGGGGCTTTTTACGCTGAAGCTTTCTTT
TRBJ2-7 . 15 TRBV28 TRBD2 CASSVGLAGVGEQYF TGTGCCAGCAGTGTAGGACTAGCGGGAGTAGGGGAGCAGTACTTC
TRBJ1-3 . 14 TRBV7-3 TRBD1 CASSRTGTGNTIYF TGTGCCAGCAGCCGGACAGGGACCGGAAACACCATATATTTT
TRBJ2-3 . 15 TRBV7-2 TRBD1 CASSPDRVGTDTQYF TGTGCCAGCAGCCCCGACAGGGTTGGCACAGATACGCAGTATTTT
TRBJ2-7 . 13 TRBV11-3 TRBD2 CASSSGTSGRKYF TGTGCCAGCAGCTCCGGGACTAGCGGGAGGAAGTACTTC
TRBJ1-1 . 13 TRBV3-1/TRBV3-2 . CASSQDSGAEAFF TGTGCCAGCAGCCAAGATTCGGGGGCTGAAGCTTTCTTT
TRBJ2-5 . 17 TRBV14 TRBD2 CASSQDESLAGAETQYF TGTGCCAGCAGCCAAGATGAGTCGCTAGCGGGAGCAGAGACCCAGTACTTC
TRBJ1-4 . 16 TRBV4-2 . CASSQDPGGNNEKLFF TGTGCCAGCAGCCAAGACCCTGGGGGGAATAATGAAAAACTGTTTTTT
TRBJ1-2 . 15 TRBV19 . CASSMGNRLSYGYTF TGTGCCAGTAGTATGGGCAACAGATTGAGCTATGGCTACACCTTC
TRBJ2-7 . 13 TRBV7-6 . CASSPEADREQYF TGTGCCAGCAGTCCAGAGGCTGACCGTGAGCAGTACTTC
TRBJ2-7 . 16 TRBV28 TRBD2 CASRGTSGRATYEQYF TGTGCCAGCAGAGGCACTAGCGGGAGAGCCACCTACGAGCAGTACTTC